This T cell receptor (beta chain) was documented in a study of breast tumors, draining lymph nodes, adjacent tissues. Findings and limits, study-wide: Luminal-like breast cancer showed significantly greater tumor-nontumor repertoire similarity than basal-like breast cancer did. Tumors had less TCR diversity than lymph nodes, more than nontumor tissue. Most tumor T cells seemingly derive from lymph node, then expand in tumor. That most tumor T cells come from lymph nodes remained unproven.

TCRdb ran MiXCR on the multiplex PCR reads and lists one entry per CDR3 protein. Of tens of thousands of distinct CDR3 sequences listed, roughly 39% are singletons. This clonotype showed up many times. Its specificity is not known. This clonotype was obtained from a female donor with breast cancer. Some clones in this sample may be carry-over from other donors' samples. What was sequenced was breast tumor tissue.

The CDR3 is CSARPGLAGGASTDTQYF. DNA for the CDR3: TGCAGTGCCAGGCCGGGACTAGCGGGAGGGGCTAGCACAGATACGCAGTATTTT. This sequence joins TRBV20-1 and TRBJ2-3; 16 nucleotides align to TRBD2. The J segment lost 0 bases and the V segment lost 6 bases, leaving 9 bases of the junction unmatched. The CDR3 runs to 18 residues. Per germline, CDR1 DFQATT and CDR2 SNEGSKA (reference sequence).